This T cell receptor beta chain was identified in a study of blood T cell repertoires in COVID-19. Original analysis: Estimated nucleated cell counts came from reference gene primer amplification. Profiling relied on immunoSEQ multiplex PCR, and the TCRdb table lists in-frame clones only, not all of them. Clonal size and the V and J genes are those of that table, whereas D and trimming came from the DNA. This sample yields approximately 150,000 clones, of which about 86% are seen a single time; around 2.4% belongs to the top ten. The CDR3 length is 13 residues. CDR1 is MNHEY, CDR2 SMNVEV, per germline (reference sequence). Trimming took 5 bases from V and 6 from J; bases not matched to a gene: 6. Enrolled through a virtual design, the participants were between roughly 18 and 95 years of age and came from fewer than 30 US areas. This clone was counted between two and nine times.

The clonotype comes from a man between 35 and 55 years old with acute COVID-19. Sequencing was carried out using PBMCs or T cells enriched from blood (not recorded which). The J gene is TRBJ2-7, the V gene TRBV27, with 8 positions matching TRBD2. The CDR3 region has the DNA TGTGCCAGCAGTCCACGGGGGGGAGGCGAGCAGTACTTC. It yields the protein CASSPRGGGEQYF.